A selection of T cell receptor beta chains follows, all from one sample in a study of T cell clonotyping in hematopoietic cell transplantation. TCRdb keeps only in-frame clones here, not all; method: immunoSEQ multiplex PCR. Altogether about 36,000 clones are present, roughly 94% being singletons, with the ten largest covering about 1.5%. Material: peripheral blood mononuclear cells, obtained before stem cell transplant. These receptors were obtained from a man aged 35 to 55 with chronic myeloid leukemia. Some clones in this sample may be carry-over from other donors' samples. Both conserved end residues are part of each CDR3. D genes are given only for firm matches. Some rows mark clone size as missing; the rest say once, few, many or name a class of expanded clone.

D	V	J	size	DNA	CDR3
NA	TRBV5-1	TRBJ2-7	NA	TGCGCCTCAAGCCTGGGGGGAGATCCACGGGCCGAGCAGTACTTC	CASSLGGDPRAEQYF
TRBD1	TRBV4-1	TRBJ2-7	NA	TGCGCCAGCAGCCTCTACAACTCAGGGGGAGCCGACGAGCAGTACTTC	CASSLYNSGGADEQYF
TRBD1	TRBV30	TRBJ1-5	NA	TGTGCCGGACGGGACAGGCTTGATCAGCCCCAGCATTTT	CAGRDRLDQPQHF
NA	TRBV9	TRBJ1-1	NA	TGTGCCAGCAGCATGAGTCTGAACACTGAAGCTTTCTTT	CASSMSLNTEAFF
NA	TRBV7-2	TRBJ2-1	NA	TGTGCCAGCAGCTCGGGACTTTACAATGAGCAGTTCTTC	CASSSGLYNEQFF
TRBD2	TRBV28	TRBJ2-5	once	TGTGCCAGCAGCGGCGAGCGGGGATCTTTAGGGACCCAGTACTTC	CASSGERGSLGTQYF
NA	TRBV19	TRBJ2-3	NA	TGTGCCAGTGGCCTGAAGGGATATAGCACAGATACGCAGTATTTT	CASGLKGYSTDTQYF
TRBD1	TRBV5-1	TRBJ2-7	NA	TGCGCCAGCAGCTGGAAGACAGGGGGCATGCAGGTTGGCGACGAGCAGTACTTC	CASSWKTGGMQVGDEQYF
NA	TRBV5-1	TRBJ2-5	once	TGCGCCAGCAGCTTGTATGGAAAAGAGACCCAGTACTTC	CASSLYGKETQYF
NA	TRBV5-4	TRBJ1-2	few	TGTGCCAGCAGCTCCCCAGGGGTGGCTTTGATAGCCTTC	CASSSPGVALIAF
TRBD1	TRBV7-2	TRBJ1-6	NA	TGTGCCAGCAGCCCGTGGCAGGGGGCAAGGAATTCACCCCTCCACTTT	CASSPWQGARNSPLHF
NA	TRBV4-2	TRBJ1-6	NA	TGTGCCAGCAGCCAAGATGGGGGGTCGGGTTCACCCCTCCACTTT	CASSQDGGSGSPLHF
NA	TRBV10-3	TRBJ2-2	NA	TGTGCCATCAGTGAGCCGAACACCGGGGAGCTGTTTTTT	CAISEPNTGELFF
TRBD1	TRBV30	TRBJ2-7	NA	TGTGCCTGGAGTGCGGGACAGGGAAAGTTTAACGAGCAGTACTTC	CAWSAGQGKFNEQYF
TRBD1	TRBV6-1	TRBJ1-5	NA	TGTGCCAGCAGTGTCACAGGGGAGGGTCAGCCCCAGCATTTT	CASSVTGEGQPQHF
NA	TRBV6-5	TRBJ2-3	NA	TGTGCCAGCAGACTTTACGATACGCAGTATTTT	CASRLYDTQYF
NA	TRBV2	TRBJ2-6	NA	TGTGCCAGCAGTGAGGTGTTAGGACTGATCTCTGGGGCCAACGTCCTGACTTTC	CASSEVLGLISGANVLTF
NA	TRBV6-5	TRBJ1-6	NA	TGTGCCAGCAGGCGCACGCCCCATAATTCACCCCTCCACTTT	CASRRTPHNSPLHF
NA	TRBV20-1	TRBJ1-1	once	TGCAGTGCTAGAAAGAACAATGGGGCTTTCTTT	CSARKNNGAFF
NA	TRBV10-2	TRBJ1-3	NA	TGCGCCAGCAGTCAACTTACGGTCTCTGGAAACACCATATATTTT	CASSQLTVSGNTIYF
NA	TRBV13	TRBJ1-1	NA	TGTGCCAGCAGCTCCCATGACAGGTTATCCATGAACACTGAAGCTTTCTTT	CASSSHDRLSMNTEAFF
TRBD1	TRBV5-1	TRBJ2-5	NA	TGCGCCAGCAGCCGGGACAGGGGGCTAGGAGAGACCCAGTACTTC	CASSRDRGLGETQYF
NA	TRBV28	TRBJ1-6	NA	TGTGCCAGCAGTTTAGGAAGGACCACAAATTCACCCCTCCACTTT	CASSLGRTTNSPLHF
TRBD1	TRBV27	TRBJ1-4	NA	TGTGCCAGCAGTCGGACAGGGAGTGGGGAAAAACTGTTTTTT	CASSRTGSGEKLFF
NA	TRBV28	TRBJ2-1	NA	TGTGCCAGCAGGAAGACAGGAATCAATGAGCAGTTCTTC	CASRKTGINEQFF
NA	TRBV19	TRBJ1-6	NA	TGTGCCAGTAGTATAGCGGCAGGGCAACTCGCAAATTCACCCCTCCACTTT	CASSIAAGQLANSPLHF
TRBD1	TRBV27	TRBJ1-2	NA	TGTGCCAGCAGTCCCCTTAGGGGGCCCTACTATGGCTACACCTTC	CASSPLRGPYYGYTF
NA	TRBV5-1	TRBJ2-5	NA	TGCGCCAGCAGCTTTAGACCGGGGGAGACCCAGTACTTC	CASSFRPGETQYF
TRBD1	TRBV19	TRBJ2-7	NA	TGTGCCTCGGGACAGTACTACGAGCAGTACTTC	CASGQYYEQYF
NA	TRBV7-8	TRBJ2-1	NA	TGTGCCAGCAGCCCAGTGGCGGGGGCCTCCTACAATGAGCAGTTCTTC	CASSPVAGASYNEQFF
NA	TRBV28	TRBJ2-3	NA	TGTGCCACCGCCCGGACTGCGCTAGCATCTCAGTATTTT	CATARTALASQYF
NA	TRBV5-1	TRBJ2-2	NA	TGCGCCAGCAGCTTTGGATGGGAGTCCGGGGAGCTGTTTTTT	CASSFGWESGELFF
TRBD2	TRBV28	TRBJ2-2	NA	TGTGCCAGCAGTGTAGCGGGGGCTAACACCGGGGAGCTGTTTTTT	CASSVAGANTGELFF
TRBD2	TRBV2	TRBJ2-7	NA	TGTGCCAGCAGTATCGGGACTAGCAGACACGAGCAGTACTTC	CASSIGTSRHEQYF
NA	TRBV4-3	TRBJ1-5	NA	TGCGCCAGCAGCCTGTCATATAGCAATCAGCCCCAGCATTTT	CASSLSYSNQPQHF
TRBD2	TRBV9	TRBJ2-5	NA	TGTGCCAGCAGCCCATCTCGAGGGGAGGGAGAGACCCAGTACTTC	CASSPSRGEGETQYF
TRBD1	TRBV6-5	TRBJ1-1	NA	TGTGCCAGCAGTTCCTTGGACAGGGCGACTGAAGCTTTCTTT	CASSSLDRATEAFF
NA	TRBV30	TRBJ1-5	NA	TGTGCCTGGAGTGTCCAGCCAGCTCAGCCCCAGCATTTT	CAWSVQPAQPQHF
NA	TRBV5-1	TRBJ2-2	NA	TGCGCCAGCAGCTTTAAGGGTAACGGGGAGCTGTTTTTT	CASSFKGNGELFF
NA	TRBV7-2	TRBJ2-7	NA	TGTGCCAGCAGCTTAGAAAAGGGCACGTACGAGCAGTACTTC	CASSLEKGTYEQYF
NA	TRBV5-4	TRBJ1-1	NA	TGTGCCAGCAGCCTGAGACTGAACACTGAAGCTTTCTTT	CASSLRLNTEAFF
NA	TRBV5-4	TRBJ1-1	NA	TGTGCCAGCAGCTTTTCTCAGAGCACTGAAGCTTTCTTT	CASSFSQSTEAFF
NA	TRBV7-2	TRBJ2-3	NA	TGTGCCAGCAGCTCATTCACAGATACGCAGTATTTT	CASSSFTDTQYF
NA	TRBV5-1	TRBJ1-4	NA	TGCGCCAGCTCTCAGGCGCGACTAACGAATGAAAAACTGTTTTTT	CASSQARLTNEKLFF
NA	TRBV19	TRBJ2-1	NA	TGTGCCAGTAGTATTGGGGTGGCCGGGACAGCGGGTAATGAGCAGTTCTTC	CASSIGVAGTAGNEQFF
NA	TRBV28	TRBJ1-2	NA	TGTGCCAGCAGTTTGGACCCCAACTATGGCTACACCTTC	CASSLDPNYGYTF
TRBD2	TRBV6-4	TRBJ2-3	NA	TGTGCCAGCAGTGACTCGAGCGGGGGGGCCACAGATACGCAGTATTTT	CASSDSSGGATDTQYF
NA	TRBV5-1	TRBJ2-2	NA	TGCGCCAGCAGCTTGGAGACCCACACCGGGGAGCTGTTTTTT	CASSLETHTGELFF
NA	TRBV9	TRBJ2-2	few	TGTGCCAGCAGCGCGACCACCGGGGAGCTGTTTTTT	CASSATTGELFF
NA	TRBV4-1	TRBJ2-3	once	TGCGCCAGCAGCCAAGGAAACTTGGGGAGCACAGATACGCAGTATTTT	CASSQGNLGSTDTQYF
NA	TRBV7-9	TRBJ1-6	NA	TGTGCCAGCAGCTTACTGGGGAATTCACCCCTCCACTTT	CASSLLGNSPLHF
NA	TRBV4-3	TRBJ1-1	once	TGCGCCAGCAGCCAGAATGGGGGTGCCGCCGCGGCAGCTTTCTTT	CASSQNGGAAAAAFF